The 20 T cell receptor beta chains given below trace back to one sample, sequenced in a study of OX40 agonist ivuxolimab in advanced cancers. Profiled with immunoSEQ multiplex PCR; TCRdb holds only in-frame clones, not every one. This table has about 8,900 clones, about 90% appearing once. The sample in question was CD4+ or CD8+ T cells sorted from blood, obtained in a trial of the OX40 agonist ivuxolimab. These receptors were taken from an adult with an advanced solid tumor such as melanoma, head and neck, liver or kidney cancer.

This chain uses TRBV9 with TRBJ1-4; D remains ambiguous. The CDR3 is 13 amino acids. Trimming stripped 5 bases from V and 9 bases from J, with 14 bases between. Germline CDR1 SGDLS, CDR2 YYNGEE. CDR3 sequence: CASSSPGTQKLFF. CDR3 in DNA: TGTGCCAGCAGTTCCCCGGGTACCCAAAAACTGTTTTTT.

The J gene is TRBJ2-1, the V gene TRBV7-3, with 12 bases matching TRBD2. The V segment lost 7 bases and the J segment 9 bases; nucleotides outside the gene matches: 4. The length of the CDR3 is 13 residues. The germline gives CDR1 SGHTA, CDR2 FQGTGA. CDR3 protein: CASKGLAGSEQFF. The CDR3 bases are TGTGCCAGCAAAGGACTAGCGGGATCTGAGCAGTTCTTC.

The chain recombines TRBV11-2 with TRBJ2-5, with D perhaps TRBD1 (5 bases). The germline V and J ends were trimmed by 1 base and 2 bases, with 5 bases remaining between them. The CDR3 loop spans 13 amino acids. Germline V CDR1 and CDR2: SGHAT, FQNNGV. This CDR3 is CASSLGQQETQYF. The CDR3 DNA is TGTGCCAGCAGCTTAGGACAGCAAGAGACCCAGTACTTC.

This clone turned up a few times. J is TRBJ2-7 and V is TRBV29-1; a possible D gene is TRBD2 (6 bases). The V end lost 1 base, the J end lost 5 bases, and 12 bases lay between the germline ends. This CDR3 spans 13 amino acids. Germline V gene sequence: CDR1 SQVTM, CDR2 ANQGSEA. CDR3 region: CSVEGQAGHEQYF. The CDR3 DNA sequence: TGCAGCGTTGAAGGACAAGCGGGTCACGAGCAGTACTTC.

CDR3 region: CASSLNRDYYGYTF. In DNA, the CDR3 is TGTGCCAGCAGCCTCAACAGGGACTATTATGGCTACACCTTC. The chain joins TRBV6-5 to TRBJ1-2; D possibly corresponds to TRBD1 (6 bases). V was cut by 6 bases and J by 5 bases, with 16 bases left in between. Germline lookup yields CDR1 MNHEY and CDR2 SVGAGI. The CDR3 loop spans 14 amino acids.

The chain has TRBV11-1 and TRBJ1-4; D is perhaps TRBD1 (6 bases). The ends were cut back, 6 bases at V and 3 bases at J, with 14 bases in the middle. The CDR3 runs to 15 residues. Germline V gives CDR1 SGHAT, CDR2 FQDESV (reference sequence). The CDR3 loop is CASRGETGSNEKLFF. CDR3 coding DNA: TGTGCCAGCAGGGGAGAGACAGGCTCTAATGAAAAACTGTTTTTT.

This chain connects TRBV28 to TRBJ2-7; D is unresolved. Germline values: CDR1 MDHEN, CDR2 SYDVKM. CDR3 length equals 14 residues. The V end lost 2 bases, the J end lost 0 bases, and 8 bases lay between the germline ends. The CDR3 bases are TGTGCCAGCAGTTTAGGCCAGGACTCCTACGAGCAGTACTTC. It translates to CASSLGQDSYEQYF.

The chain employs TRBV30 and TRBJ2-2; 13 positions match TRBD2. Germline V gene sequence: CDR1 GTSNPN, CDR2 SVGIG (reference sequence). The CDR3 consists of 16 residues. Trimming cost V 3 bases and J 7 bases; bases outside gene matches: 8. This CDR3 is CAWSRGLAGSDGELFF. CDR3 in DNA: TGTGCCTGGAGCCGGGGACTAGCGGGGTCCGACGGGGAGCTGTTTTTT. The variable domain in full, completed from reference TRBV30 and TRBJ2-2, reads SQTIHQWPATLVQPVGSPLSLECTVEGTSNPNLYWYRQAAGRGLQLLFYSVGIGQISSEVPQNLSASRPQDRQFILSSKKLLLSDSGFYLCAWSRGLAGSDGELFFGEGSRLTVL.

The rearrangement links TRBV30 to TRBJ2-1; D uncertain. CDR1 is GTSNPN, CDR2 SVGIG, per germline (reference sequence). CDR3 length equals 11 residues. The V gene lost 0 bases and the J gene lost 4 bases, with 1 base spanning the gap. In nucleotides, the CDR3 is TGTGCCTGGAGTGTGTACAATGAGCAGTTCTTC. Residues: CAWSVYNEQFF.

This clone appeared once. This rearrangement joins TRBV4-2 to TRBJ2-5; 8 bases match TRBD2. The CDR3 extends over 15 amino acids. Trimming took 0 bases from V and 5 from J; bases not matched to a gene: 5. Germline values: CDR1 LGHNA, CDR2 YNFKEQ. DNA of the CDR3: TGTGCCAGCAGCCAAGATGGGGTAGCGGGGGAGACCCAGTACTTC. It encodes CASSQDGVAGETQYF.

In DNA form, the CDR3 reads TGTGCCAGCAGCAAGGGACAAGCCCTAGTCAATGAGCAGTTCTTC. Amino acids: CASSKGQALVNEQFF. V gene TRBV7-6 combines with J gene TRBJ2-1; D is perhaps TRBD1 (6 bases). The CDR3 extends over 15 amino acids. Germline values: CDR1 SGHVS, CDR2 FNYEAQ. V shed 5 bases and J shed 6 bases, with 17 bases lying between them. Supplemented by reference TRBV7-6 and TRBJ2-1, the full variable domain reads GAGVSQSPRYKVTKRGQDVALRCDPISGHVSLYWYRQALGQGPEFLTYFNYEAQQDKSGLPNDRFSAERPEGSISTLTIQRTEQRDSAMYRCASSKGQALVNEQFFGPGTRLTVL.

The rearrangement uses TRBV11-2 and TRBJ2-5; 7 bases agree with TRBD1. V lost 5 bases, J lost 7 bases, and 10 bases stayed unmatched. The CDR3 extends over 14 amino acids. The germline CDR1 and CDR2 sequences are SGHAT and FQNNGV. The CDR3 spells CASSPAGTVRTQYF. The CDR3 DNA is TGTGCCAGCAGCCCGGCCGGGACAGTGAGGACCCAGTACTTC. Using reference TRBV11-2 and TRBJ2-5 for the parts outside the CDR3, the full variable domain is EAGVAQSPRYKIIEKRQSVAFWCNPISGHATLYWYQQILGQGPKLLIQFQNNGVVDDSQLPKDRFSAERLKGVDSTLKIQPAKLEDSAVYLCASSPAGTVRTQYFGPGTRLLVL.

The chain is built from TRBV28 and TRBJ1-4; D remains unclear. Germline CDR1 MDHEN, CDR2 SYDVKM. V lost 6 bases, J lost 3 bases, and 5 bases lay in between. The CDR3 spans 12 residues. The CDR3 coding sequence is TGTGCCAGCAGGGTCTCTAATGAAAAACTGTTTTTT. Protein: CASRVSNEKLFF.

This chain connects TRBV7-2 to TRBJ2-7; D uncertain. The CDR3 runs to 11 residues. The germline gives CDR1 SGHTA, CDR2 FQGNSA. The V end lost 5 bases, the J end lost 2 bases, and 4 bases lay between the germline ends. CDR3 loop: CASSPTYEQYF. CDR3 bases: TGTGCCAGCAGCCCGACCTACGAGCAGTACTTC.

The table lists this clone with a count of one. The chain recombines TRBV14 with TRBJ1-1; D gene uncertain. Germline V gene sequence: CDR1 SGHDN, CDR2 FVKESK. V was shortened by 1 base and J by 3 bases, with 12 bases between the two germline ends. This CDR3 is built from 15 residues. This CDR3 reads CASSQGGYGYTEAFF. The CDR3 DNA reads TGTGCCAGCAGCCAAGGAGGGTATGGGTACACTGAAGCTTTCTTT.

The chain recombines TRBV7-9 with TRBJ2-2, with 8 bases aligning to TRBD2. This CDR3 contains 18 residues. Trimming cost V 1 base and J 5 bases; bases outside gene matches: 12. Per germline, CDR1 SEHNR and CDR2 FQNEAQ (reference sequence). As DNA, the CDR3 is TGTGCCAGCAGCTTAGTAATTAGCGGGACACATGGAACCGGGGAGCTGTTTTTT. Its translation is CASSLVISGTHGTGELFF.

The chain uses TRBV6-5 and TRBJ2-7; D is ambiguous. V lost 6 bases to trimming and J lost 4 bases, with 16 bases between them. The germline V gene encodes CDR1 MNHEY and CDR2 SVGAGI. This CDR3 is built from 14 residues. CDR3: CASSRFVGQYEQYF. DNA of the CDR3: TGTGCCAGCAGCCGGTTTGTAGGCCAATACGAGCAGTACTTC.

This CDR3 reads CASSPDKPPQYF. Here the CDR3 DNA reads TGCGCCAGCAGCCCGGACAAGCCTCCCCAGTACTTC. The genes are TRBV5-1 and TRBJ2-7; D may be TRBD1 (5 bases). This CDR3 region has 12 residues. CDR1 and CDR2 (germline): SGHRS, YFSETQ. V lost 4 bases and J 10 bases, leaving 15 bases between the germline ends.

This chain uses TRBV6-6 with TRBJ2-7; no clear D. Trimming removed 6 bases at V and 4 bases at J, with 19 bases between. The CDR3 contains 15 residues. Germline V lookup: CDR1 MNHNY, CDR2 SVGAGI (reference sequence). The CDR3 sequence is CASRPSGYNSYEQYF. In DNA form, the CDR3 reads TGTGCCAGCAGGCCTTCAGGATACAACTCTTACGAGCAGTACTTC.

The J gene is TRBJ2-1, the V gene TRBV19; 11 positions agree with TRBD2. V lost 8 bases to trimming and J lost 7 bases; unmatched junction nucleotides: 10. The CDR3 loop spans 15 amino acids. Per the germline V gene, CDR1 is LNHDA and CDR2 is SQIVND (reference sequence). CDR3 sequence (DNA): TGTGCCAGTGCTGCCGGGACTAGCGGCCTTAATGAGCAGTTCTTC. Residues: CASAAGTSGLNEQFF.